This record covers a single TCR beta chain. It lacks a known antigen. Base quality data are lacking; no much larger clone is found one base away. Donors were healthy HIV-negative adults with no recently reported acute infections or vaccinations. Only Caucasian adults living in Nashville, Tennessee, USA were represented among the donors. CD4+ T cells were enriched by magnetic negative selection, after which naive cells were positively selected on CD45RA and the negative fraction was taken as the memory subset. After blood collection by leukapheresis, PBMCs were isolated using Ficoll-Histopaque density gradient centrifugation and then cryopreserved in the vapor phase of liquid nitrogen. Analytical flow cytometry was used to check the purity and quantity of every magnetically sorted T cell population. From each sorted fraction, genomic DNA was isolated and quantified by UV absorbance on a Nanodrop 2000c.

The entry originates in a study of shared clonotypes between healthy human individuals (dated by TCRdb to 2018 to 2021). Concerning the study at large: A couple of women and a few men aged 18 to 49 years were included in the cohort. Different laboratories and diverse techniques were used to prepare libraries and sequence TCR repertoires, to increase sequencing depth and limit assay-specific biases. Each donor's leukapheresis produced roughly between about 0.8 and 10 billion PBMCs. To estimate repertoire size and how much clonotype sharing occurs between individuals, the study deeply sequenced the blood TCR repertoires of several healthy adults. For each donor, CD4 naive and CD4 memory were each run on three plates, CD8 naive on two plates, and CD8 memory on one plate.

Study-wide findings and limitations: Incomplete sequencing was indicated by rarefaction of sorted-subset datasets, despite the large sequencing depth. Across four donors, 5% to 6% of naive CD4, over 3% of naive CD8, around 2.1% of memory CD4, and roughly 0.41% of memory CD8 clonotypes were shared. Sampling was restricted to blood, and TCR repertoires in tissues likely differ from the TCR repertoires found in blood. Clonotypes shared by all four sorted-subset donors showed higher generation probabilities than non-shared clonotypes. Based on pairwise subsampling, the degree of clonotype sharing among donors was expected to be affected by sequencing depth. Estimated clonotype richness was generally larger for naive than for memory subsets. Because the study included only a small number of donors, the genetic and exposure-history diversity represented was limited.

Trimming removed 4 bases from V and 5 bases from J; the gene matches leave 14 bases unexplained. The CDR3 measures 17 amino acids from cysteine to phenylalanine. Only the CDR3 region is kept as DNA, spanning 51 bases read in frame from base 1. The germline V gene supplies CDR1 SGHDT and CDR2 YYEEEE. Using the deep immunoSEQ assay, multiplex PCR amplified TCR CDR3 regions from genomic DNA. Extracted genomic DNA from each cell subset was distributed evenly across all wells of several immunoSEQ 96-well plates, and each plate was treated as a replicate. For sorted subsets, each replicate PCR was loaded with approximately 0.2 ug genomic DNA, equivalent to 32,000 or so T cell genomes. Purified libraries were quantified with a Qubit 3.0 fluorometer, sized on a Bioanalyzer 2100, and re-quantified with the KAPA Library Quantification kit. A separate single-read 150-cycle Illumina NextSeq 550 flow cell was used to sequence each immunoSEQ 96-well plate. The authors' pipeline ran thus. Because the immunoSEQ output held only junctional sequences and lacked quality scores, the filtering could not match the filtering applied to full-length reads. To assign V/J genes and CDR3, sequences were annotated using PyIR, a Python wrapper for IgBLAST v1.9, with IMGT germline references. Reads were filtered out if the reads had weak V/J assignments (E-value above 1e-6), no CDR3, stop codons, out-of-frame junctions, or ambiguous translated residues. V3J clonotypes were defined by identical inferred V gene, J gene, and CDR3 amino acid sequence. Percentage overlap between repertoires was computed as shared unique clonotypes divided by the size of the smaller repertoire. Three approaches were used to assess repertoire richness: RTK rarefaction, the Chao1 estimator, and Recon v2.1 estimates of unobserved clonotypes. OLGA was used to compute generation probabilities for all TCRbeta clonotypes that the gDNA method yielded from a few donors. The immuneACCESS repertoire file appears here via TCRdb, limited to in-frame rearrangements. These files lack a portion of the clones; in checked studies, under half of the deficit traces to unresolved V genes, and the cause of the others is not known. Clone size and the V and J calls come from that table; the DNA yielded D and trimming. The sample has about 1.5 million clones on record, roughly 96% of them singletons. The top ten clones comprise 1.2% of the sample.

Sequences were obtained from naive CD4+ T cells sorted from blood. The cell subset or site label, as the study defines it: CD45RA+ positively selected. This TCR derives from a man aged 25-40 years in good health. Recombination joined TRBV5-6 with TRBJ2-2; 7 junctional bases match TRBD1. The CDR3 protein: CASSLLGQPGKTGELFF. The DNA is TGTGCCAGCAGCCTTTTGGGACAGCCAGGGAAAACCGGGGAGCTGTTTTTT.